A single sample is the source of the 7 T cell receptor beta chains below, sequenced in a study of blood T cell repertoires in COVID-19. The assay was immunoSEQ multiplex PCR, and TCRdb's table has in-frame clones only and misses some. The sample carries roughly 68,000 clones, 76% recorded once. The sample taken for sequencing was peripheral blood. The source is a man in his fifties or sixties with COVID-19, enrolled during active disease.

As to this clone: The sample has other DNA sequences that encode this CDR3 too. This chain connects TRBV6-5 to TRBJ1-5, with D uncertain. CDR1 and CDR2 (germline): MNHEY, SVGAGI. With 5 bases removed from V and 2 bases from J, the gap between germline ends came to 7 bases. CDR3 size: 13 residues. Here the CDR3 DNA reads TGTGCCAGCAGTCCCGGTCGCAATCAGCCCCAGCATTTT. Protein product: CASSPGRNQPQHF.

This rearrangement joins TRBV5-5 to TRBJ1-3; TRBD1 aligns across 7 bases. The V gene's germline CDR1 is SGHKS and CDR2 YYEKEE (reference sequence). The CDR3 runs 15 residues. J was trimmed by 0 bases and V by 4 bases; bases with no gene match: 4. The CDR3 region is CASSAGQSSGNTIYF. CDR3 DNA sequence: TGTGCCAGCAGCGCGGGACAGAGCTCTGGAAACACCATATATTTT.

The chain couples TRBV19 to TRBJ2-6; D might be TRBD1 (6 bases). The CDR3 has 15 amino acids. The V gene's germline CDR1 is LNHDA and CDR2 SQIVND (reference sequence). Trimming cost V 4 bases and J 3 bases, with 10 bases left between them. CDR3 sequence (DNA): TGTGCCAGTAGTAGAACAGGGATTGGGGCCAACGTCCTGACTTTC. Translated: CASSRTGIGANVLTF.

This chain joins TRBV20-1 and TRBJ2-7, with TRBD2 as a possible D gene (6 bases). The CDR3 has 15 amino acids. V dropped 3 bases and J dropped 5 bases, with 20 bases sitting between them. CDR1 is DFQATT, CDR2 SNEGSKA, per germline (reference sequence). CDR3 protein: CSASVAMRGGDEQYF. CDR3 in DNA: TGCAGTGCTAGTGTGGCGATGCGGGGCGGGGACGAGCAGTACTTC.

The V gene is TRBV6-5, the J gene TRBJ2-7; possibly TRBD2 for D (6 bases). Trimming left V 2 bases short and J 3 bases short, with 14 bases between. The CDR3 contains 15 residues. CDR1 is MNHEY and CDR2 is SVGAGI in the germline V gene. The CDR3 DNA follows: TGTGCCAGCAGTTACCGACTAGGCGAGGGCTACGAGCAGTACTTC. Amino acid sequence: CASSYRLGEGYEQYF.

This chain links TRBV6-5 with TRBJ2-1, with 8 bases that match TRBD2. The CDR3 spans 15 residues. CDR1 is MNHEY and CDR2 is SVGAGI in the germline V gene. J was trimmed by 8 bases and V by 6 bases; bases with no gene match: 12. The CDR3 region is CASSAGTSDFHEQFF. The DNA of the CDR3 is TGTGCCAGCAGCGCCGGGACTAGTGATTTCCATGAGCAGTTCTTC.

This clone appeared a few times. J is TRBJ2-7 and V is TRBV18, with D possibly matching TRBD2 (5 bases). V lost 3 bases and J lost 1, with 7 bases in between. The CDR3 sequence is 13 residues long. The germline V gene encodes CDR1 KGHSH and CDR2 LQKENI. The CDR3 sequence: CASSPPGSYEQYF. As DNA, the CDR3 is TGTGCCAGCTCACCCCCGGGGTCCTACGAGCAGTACTTC.